The T cell receptor beta chain under discussion was sequenced for a study of blood T cell repertoires in COVID-19. Measured with immunoSEQ multiplex PCR; TCRdb has only the in-frame clones, and not every one. The data hold approximately 300,000 clones, with about 90% observed a single time. V gave up 3 bases and J gave up 5 bases, with 8 bases separating them. CDR3 length equals 13 residues. The germline V gene has CDR1 KGHSH and CDR2 LQKENI. Sequenced: peripheral blood. The J gene is TRBJ1-5, the V gene TRBV18; a weak D match, TRBD1 (5 bases). This sequence originates from a woman in her 30s with COVID-19, enrolled during active disease. This chain's CDR3 is CASSPTGDQPQHF. DNA for the CDR3: TGTGCCAGCTCACCTACAGGAGATCAGCCCCAGCATTTT.